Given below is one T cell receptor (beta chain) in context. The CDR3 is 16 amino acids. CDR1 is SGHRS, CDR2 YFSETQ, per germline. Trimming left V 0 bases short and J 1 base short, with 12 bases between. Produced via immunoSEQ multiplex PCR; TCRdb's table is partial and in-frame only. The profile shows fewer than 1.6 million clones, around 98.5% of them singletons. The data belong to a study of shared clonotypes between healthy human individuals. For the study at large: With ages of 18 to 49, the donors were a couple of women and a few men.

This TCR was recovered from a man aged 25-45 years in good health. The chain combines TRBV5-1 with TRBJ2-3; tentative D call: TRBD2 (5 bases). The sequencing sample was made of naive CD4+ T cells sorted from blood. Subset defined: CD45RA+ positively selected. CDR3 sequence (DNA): TGCGCCAGCAGCTTGGACGGGGTGAGGGGCACAGATACGCAGTATTTT. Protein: CASSLDGVRGTDTQYF.